Presented here are 9 T cell receptor beta chains from one specimen sequenced in a study of blood T cells in healthy people across ages. A J-beta primer mix and a sample-barcoded 5' primer were used in a second PCR of about 6 to 12 cycles. Via MiXCR, TCRdb re-called the 5' RACE reads, giving one row per CDR3 protein. The sample holds more than 700,000 distinct CDR3 sequences, about 55% seen once. Sequencing was done on a sample of blood. These receptors originate from an elderly man in good health.

The rearrangement joins TRBV20-1 to TRBJ2-7; 7 bases are shared with TRBD1. Trimming at V came to 3 bases and at J to 2 bases, leaving 7 bases not matched to a gene. The CDR3 sequence is 14 residues long. CDR1 is DFQATT and CDR2 is SNEGSKA in the germline V gene (reference sequence). CDR3 in DNA: TGCAGTGCTAGGTCGACAGGGTTCCCCTACGAGCAGTACTTC. It yields the protein CSARSTGFPYEQYF.

This clonotype occurred a few times. The chain couples TRBV6-5 to TRBJ2-6; 7 bases are shared with TRBD1. Germline loops: CDR1 MNHEY, CDR2 SVGAGI. The CDR3 runs to 18 residues. The trim removed 4 bases at V and 0 bases at J, leaving 9 bases unmatched. The CDR3 protein is CASSSPQGPISGANVLTF. The CDR3 region has the DNA TGTGCCAGCAGTTCCCCACAGGGGCCAATCTCTGGGGCCAACGTCCTGACTTTC.

This rearrangement joins TRBV6-5 to TRBJ1-1, with D possibly TRBD1 on 5 matching bases. The CDR3 is made up of 12 amino acids. Trimming left V 6 bases short and J 10 bases short, with 15 bases between. Looked up from germline, CDR1 is MNHEY and CDR2 is SVGAGI. CDR3 loop: CASSRELGGAFF. The CDR3 coding sequence is TGTGCCAGCAGCCGCGAGCTTGGGGGAGCTTTCTTT.

This chain connects TRBV20-1 to TRBJ2-7, with D perhaps TRBD2 (5 bases). CDR1 and CDR2 from the germline V gene are DFQATT and SNEGSKA (reference sequence). This CDR3 region has 10 residues. CDR3 nucleotides: TGCTCATGCAGAGGGCATCCGTTGTACTTC. Translation: CSCRGHPLYF.

This clonotype was observed a handful of times. V usage is TRBV5-5 and J usage is TRBJ2-6, with D perhaps matching TRBD1 or TRBD2 (6 bases each). The V end lost 4 bases, the J end lost 1 base, and 18 bases lay between the germline ends. The CDR3 has 18 residues. CDR1 is SGHKS, CDR2 YYEKEE, per germline (reference sequence). The CDR3 reads CASSPVEGVLSGANVLTF. In nucleotides, the CDR3 is TGTGCCAGCAGCCCGGTGGAGGGGGTGCTATCTGGGGCCAACGTCCTGACTTTC.

This clonotype was recorded only once. The chain is built from TRBV6-5 and TRBJ1-1, with a tentative D call TRBD1 (5 bases). Trimming took 3 bases from V and 4 from J, leaving 12 bases between them. Germline assignment: CDR1 MNHEY and CDR2 SVGAGI. The CDR3 covers 14 residues. Here the CDR3 reads CASSYVGVGTEAFF. The CDR3 region has the DNA TGTGCCAGCAGTTATGTGGGGGTTGGCACTGAAGCTTTCTTT.

V and J are TRBV6-1 and TRBJ2-3; D possibly matches TRBD1 or TRBD2 (5 bases each). Looked up from germline, CDR1 is MNHNS and CDR2 is SASEGT. The CDR3 extends over 15 amino acids. With 5 bases removed from V and 4 bases from J, the gap between germline ends came to 16 bases. Written as DNA, the CDR3 is TGTGCCAGCAGTCCTCGGAACAGGCGGGCAGATACGCAGTATTTT. Its protein is CASSPRNRRADTQYF.

V gene TRBV20-1 combines with J gene TRBJ2-3; 10 bases are a match to TRBD2. Germline values: CDR1 DFQATT, CDR2 SNEGSKA (reference sequence). The CDR3 contains 16 residues. V trimming: 1 base; J trimming: 5 bases; junction bases outside the gene matches: 9. CDR3 DNA: TGCAGTGCTAGAGGGTTACTAGCGGGGACGGGAGATACGCAGTATTTT. Translation gives CSARGLLAGTGDTQYF.

This chain uses TRBV6-5 with TRBJ1-2; D remains unclear. V dropped 6 bases and J dropped 1 base, with 9 bases sitting between them. The length of the CDR3 is 13 residues. Germline CDR1 is MNHEY and CDR2 is SVGAGI. In DNA form, the CDR3 reads TGTGCCAGCAGACCTACAGTTAACTATGGCTACACCTTC. The encoded protein is CASRPTVNYGYTF.